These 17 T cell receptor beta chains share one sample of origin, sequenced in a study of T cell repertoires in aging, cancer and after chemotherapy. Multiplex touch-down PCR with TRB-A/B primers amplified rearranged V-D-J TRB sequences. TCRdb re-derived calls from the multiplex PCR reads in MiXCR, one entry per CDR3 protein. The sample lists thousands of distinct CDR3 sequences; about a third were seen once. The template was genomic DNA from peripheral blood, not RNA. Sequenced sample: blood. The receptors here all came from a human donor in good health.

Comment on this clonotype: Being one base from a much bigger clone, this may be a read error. The CDR3 protein is CASHPDPRAQYF. The CDR3 nucleotides are TGTGCCAGCCACCCAGACCCGCGGGCGCAGTATTTT. V is TRBV6-1 and J is TRBJ2-3, with a possible D match to TRBD2 (5 bases). CDR1 MNHNS and CDR2 SASEGT come from the germline V gene. V shed 8 bases and J shed 10 bases, with 16 bases lying between them. CDR3 length: 12 residues.

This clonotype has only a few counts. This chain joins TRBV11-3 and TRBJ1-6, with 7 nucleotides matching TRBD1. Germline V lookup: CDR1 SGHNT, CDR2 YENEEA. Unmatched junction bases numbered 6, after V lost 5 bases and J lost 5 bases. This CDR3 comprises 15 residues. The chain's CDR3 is CASSRRGSHNSPLHF. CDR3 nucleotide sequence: TGTGCCAGCAGCCGCAGGGGGTCCCATAATTCACCCCTCCACTTT.

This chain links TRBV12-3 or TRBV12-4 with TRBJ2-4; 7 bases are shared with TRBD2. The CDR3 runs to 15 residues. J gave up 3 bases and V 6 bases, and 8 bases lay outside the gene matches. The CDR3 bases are TGTGCCAGCAGCTCCTGGACGGGGGGCAAAAACATTCAGTACTTC. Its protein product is CASSSWTGGKNIQYF.

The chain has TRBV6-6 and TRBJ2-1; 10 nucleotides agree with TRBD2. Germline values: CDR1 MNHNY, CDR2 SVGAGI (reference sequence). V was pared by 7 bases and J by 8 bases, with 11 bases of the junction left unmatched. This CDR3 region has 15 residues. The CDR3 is CASNLSGGAGHEQFF. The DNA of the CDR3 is TGTGCCAGCAACCTAAGCGGGGGGGCCGGCCATGAGCAGTTCTTC.

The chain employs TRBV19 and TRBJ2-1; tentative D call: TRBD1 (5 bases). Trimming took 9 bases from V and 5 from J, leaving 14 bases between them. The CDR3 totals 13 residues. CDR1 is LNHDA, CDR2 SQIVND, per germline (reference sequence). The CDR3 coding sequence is TGTGCCAGCAGTGCGACAGAAAACAATGAGCAGTTCTTC. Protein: CASSATENNEQFF. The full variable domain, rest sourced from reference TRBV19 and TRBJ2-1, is DGGITQSPKYLFRKEGQNVTLSCEQNLNHDAMYWYRQDPGQGLRLIYYSQIVNDFQKGDIAEGYSVSREKKESFPLTVTSAQKNPTAFYLCASSATENNEQFFGPGTRLTVL.

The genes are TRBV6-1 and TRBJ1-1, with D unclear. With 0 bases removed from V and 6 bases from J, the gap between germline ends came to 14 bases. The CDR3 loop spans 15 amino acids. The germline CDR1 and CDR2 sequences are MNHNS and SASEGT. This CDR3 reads CASSEARARRPEAFF. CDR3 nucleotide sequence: TGTGCCAGCAGTGAAGCTCGGGCCCGTAGGCCTGAAGCTTTCTTT.

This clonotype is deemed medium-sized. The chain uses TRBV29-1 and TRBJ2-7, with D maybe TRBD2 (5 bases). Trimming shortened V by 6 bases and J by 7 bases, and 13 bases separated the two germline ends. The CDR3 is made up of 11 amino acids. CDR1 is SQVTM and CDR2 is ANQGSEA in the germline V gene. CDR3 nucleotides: TGCAGCGTCAGGACGGGATTGGAGCAGTACTTC. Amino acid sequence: CSVRTGLEQYF.

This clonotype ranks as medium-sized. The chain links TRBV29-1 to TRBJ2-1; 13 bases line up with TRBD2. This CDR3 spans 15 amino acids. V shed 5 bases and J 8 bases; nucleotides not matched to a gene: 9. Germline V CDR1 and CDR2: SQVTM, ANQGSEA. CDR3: CSVRPGLAGSDEQFF. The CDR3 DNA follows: TGCAGCGTTCGACCGGGACTAGCGGGATCGGATGAGCAGTTCTTC.

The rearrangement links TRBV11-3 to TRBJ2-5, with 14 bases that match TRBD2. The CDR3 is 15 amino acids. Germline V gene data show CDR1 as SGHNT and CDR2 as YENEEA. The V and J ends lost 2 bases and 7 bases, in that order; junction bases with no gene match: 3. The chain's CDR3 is CASSLRLAGGGTQYF. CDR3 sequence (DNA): TGTGCCAGCAGCTTACGACTAGCGGGAGGGGGGACCCAGTACTTC.

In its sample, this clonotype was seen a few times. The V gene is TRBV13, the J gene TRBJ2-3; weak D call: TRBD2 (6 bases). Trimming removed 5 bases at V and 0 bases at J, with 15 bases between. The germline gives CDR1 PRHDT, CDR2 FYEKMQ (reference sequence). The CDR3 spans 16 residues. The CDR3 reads CASSLPGTDSTDTQYF. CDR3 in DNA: TGTGCCAGCAGCCTCCCCGGGACTGATAGCACAGATACGCAGTATTTT.

The CDR3: CSATQLGLAGTDTQYF. CDR3 DNA: TGCAGTGCTACCCAACTGGGACTAGCGGGCACAGATACGCAGTATTTT. The J gene is TRBJ2-3, the V gene TRBV20-1; 11 positions match TRBD2. Germline V gene data show CDR1 as DFQATT and CDR2 as SNEGSKA (reference sequence). The CDR3 is made up of 16 amino acids. With 4 bases clipped from V and 1 base from J, the junction kept 7 bases outside the gene matches.

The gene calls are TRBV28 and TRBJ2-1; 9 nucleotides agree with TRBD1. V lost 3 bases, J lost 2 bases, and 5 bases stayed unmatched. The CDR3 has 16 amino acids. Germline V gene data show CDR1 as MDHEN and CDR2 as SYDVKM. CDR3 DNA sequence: TGTGCCAGCAGTTTCACCCGGGACAGGGCCTACAATGAGCAGTTCTTC. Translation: CASSFTRDRAYNEQFF.

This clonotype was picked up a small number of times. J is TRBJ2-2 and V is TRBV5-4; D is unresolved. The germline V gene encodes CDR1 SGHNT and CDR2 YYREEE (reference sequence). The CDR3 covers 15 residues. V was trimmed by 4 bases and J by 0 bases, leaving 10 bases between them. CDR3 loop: CASSATSANTGELFF. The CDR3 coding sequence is TGTGCCAGCAGCGCGACAAGCGCGAACACCGGGGAGCTGTTTTTT. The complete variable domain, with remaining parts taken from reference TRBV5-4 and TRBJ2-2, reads ETGVTQSPTHLIKTRGQQVTLRCSSQSGHNTVSWYQQALGQGPQFIFQYYREEENGRGNFPPRFSGLQFPNYSSELNVNALELDDSALYLCASSATSANTGELFFGEGSRLTVL.

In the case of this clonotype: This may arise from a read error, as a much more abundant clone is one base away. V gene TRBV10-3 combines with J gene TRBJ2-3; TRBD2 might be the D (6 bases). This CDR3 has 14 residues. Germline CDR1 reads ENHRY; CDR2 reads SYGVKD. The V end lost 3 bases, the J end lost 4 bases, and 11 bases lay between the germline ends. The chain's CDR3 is CAISERGSADTQYF. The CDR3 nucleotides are TGTGCCATCAGTGAACGGGGGAGCGCAGATACGCAGTATTTT.

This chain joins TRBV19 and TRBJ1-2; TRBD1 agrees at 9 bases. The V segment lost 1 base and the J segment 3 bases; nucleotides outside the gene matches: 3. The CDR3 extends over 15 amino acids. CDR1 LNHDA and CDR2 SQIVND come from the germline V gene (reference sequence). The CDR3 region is CASSIVRTGDYGYTF. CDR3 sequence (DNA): TGTGCCAGTAGTATAGTCCGGACAGGGGACTATGGCTACACCTTC.

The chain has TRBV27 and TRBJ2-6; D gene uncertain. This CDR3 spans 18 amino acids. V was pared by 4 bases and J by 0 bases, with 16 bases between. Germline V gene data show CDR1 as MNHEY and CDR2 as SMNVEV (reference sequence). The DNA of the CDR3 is TGTGCCAGCAGTTCTCCCCTCCAGCGAAACTCTGGGGCCAACGTCCTGACTTTC. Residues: CASSSPLQRNSGANVLTF.

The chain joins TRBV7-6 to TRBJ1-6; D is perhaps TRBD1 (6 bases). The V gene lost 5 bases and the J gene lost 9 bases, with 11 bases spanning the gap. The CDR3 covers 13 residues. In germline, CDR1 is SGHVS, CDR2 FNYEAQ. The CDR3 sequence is CASSTEGGSPLHF. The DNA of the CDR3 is TGTGCCAGCAGCACAGAGGGGGGTTCACCCCTCCACTTT.